This T cell receptor beta chain emerged from a study of T cell changes during pregnancy in multiple sclerosis. Repertoires were generated with immunoSEQ multiplex PCR, while TCRdb's copy carries only in-frame clones and drops some. The sample includes about 40,000 clones, 94% seen only once; the top ten take 1.7%. Per germline, CDR1 MNHEY and CDR2 SVGAGI. V lost 6 bases to trimming and J lost 2 bases; unmatched junction nucleotides: 5. The CDR3 runs to 15 residues. This clone was seen once. The clonotype comes from a female donor with multiple sclerosis, enrolled in a pregnancy study. V gene TRBV6-5 combines with J gene TRBJ1-3; 9 bases align to TRBD1. The specimen comprised peripheral blood, sampled in the third trimester of pregnancy. CDR3 loop: CASRPRQGAGNTIYF. The CDR3 coding sequence is TGTGCCAGCAGACCCCGACAGGGGGCTGGAAACACCATATATTTT.